This T cell receptor beta chain was observed in a study of T cells in Graves' hyperthyroidism and ophthalmopathy. Overall study results and limits: Most expanded thyroid clonotypes above 0.001 recurred in blood. Ophthalmopathy was model-predicted a median around 6.7 months pre-onset. Separating ophthalmopathy from stable hyperthyroidism was achieved by a 13 V-J model.

This clonotype was seen many times. The antigen is not known. Pregnant or lactating patients were excluded, as were those with uncontrolled infection or other autoimmune disease. The investigators amplified TCR beta CDR3 regions from RNA transcripts. In the first-round RT-PCR of the TCR CDR3, the HTBI primer set was used. TCRdb re-analysed the multiplex PCR reads in MiXCR, keeping a single row per CDR3 protein. The data show approximately 510,000 distinct CDR3 sequences, about 46% seen once. Sequencing was carried out using peripheral blood or thyroid tissue (not recorded which). The receptor comes from an adult woman with Graves' disease, either hyperthyroidism or ophthalmopathy (not recorded which).

The CDR3 sequence: CASSLVAGGGELFF. The CDR3 DNA reads TGTGCCAGCAGCTTAGTTGCAGGGGGCGGGGAGCTGTTTTTT. V is TRBV7-2 and J is TRBJ2-2; 7 nucleotides line up with TRBD1. Unmatched junction bases numbered 3, after V lost 1 base and J lost 7 bases. CDR3 length: 14 residues. CDR1 and CDR2 (germline): SGHTA, FQGNSA.